These 32 T cell receptor beta chains were sequenced from one sample in a study of blood T cell repertoires in COVID-19. The table came from immunoSEQ multiplex PCR; TCRdb's copy has only in-frame clones and leaves some out. Of around 160,000 clones listed, approximately 87% are singletons. Sequencing used peripheral blood. The receptors originated from an elderly man with acute or convalescent COVID-19.

The V call is TRBV29-1, the J call TRBJ1-4; 8 bases agree with TRBD1. The CDR3 is 13 amino acids. The V segment lost 5 bases and the J segment 10 bases; nucleotides outside the gene matches: 9. From germline, CDR1 is SQVTM and CDR2 ANQGSEA. The CDR3, as DNA: TGCAGCGTTCAGGACAGGGTCATAGGAAAACTGTTTTTT. Translation: CSVQDRVIGKLFF.

The sample holds a few counts of this clone. This rearrangement joins TRBV5-5 to TRBJ1-1; D gene unclear. Germline CDR1 is SGHKS and CDR2 is YYEKEE (reference sequence). The CDR3 is made up of 16 amino acids. V lost 0 bases to trimming and J lost 1 base, with 13 bases between them. The CDR3 nucleotides are TGTGCCAGCAGCTTGGATCTGTCCAGGCCGAACACTGAAGCTTTCTTT. This codes for CASSLDLSRPNTEAFF.

This chain links TRBV20-1 with TRBJ2-3; D is unclear. The V end was cut by 5 bases, the J end by 3 bases, with 6 bases between. The germline V gene encodes CDR1 DFQATT and CDR2 SNEGSKA (reference sequence). The CDR3 consists of 11 residues. The CDR3 loop reads CSAPSTDTQYF. The CDR3 nucleotides are TGCAGTGCTCCTTCTACAGATACGCAGTATTTT.

CDR3 residues: CASSPGRTNEKLFF. CDR3 nucleotide sequence: TGTGCCAGCTCACCAGGGAGGACTAATGAAAAACTGTTTTTT. The chain employs TRBV18 and TRBJ1-4; no reliable D call. Germline V gene sequence: CDR1 KGHSH, CDR2 LQKENI. V was trimmed by 2 bases and J by 2 bases, leaving 6 bases between them. There are 14 residues in the CDR3.

This chain joins TRBV7-9 and TRBJ1-4; D possibly corresponds to TRBD1 (6 bases). The germline CDR1 and CDR2 sequences are SEHNR and FQNEAQ (reference sequence). The CDR3 is 15 residues long. The V gene lost 5 bases and the J gene lost 0 bases, with 10 bases spanning the gap. In nucleotides, the CDR3 is TGTGCCAGCAGCCCATGGACAGCAACTAATGAAAAACTGTTTTTT. Amino acid sequence: CASSPWTATNEKLFF.

The chain links TRBV7-9 to TRBJ2-5; no clear D. The V gene's germline CDR1 is SEHNR and CDR2 FQNEAQ (reference sequence). This CDR3 is built from 11 residues. Trimming removed 6 bases from V and 5 bases from J, with 7 bases in between. Here the CDR3 DNA reads TGTGCCAGCAGATCTCAGGAGACCCAGTACTTC. Translating gives CASRSQETQYF. Supplemented by reference TRBV7-9 and TRBJ2-5, the full variable domain reads DTGVSQNPRHKITKRGQNVTFRCDPISEHNRLYWYRQTLGQGPEFLTYFQNEAQLEKSRLLSDRFSAERPKGSFSTLEIQRTEQGDSAMYLCASRSQETQYFGPGTRLLVL.

This clone appeared once. The chain joins TRBV5-1 to TRBJ2-7; D not certain. V lost 0 bases to trimming and J lost 0 bases, with 16 bases between them. This CDR3 is built from 17 residues. The germline CDR1 and CDR2 sequences are SGHRS and YFSETQ. In DNA, the CDR3 is TGCGCCAGCAGCTTGGGATTCCGTAGAACAGTCTCCTACGAGCAGTACTTC. It is translated as CASSLGFRRTVSYEQYF.

CDR3 loop: CAWSLGLAGQETQYF. Written as DNA, the CDR3 is TGTGCCTGGAGTCTCGGACTAGCGGGGCAAGAGACCCAGTACTTC. This chain links TRBV30 with TRBJ2-5; 12 bases match TRBD2. The CDR3 loop spans 15 amino acids. V lost 2 bases and J lost 2; bases outside the gene matches: 3. The V gene's germline CDR1 is GTSNPN and CDR2 SVGIG (reference sequence).

This clone came up a few times. The chain links TRBV27 to TRBJ2-2, with TRBD2 matching over 13 bases. The CDR3 contains 19 residues. Germline loops: CDR1 MNHEY, CDR2 SMNVEV (reference sequence). V shed 3 bases and J 3 bases; nucleotides not matched to a gene: 10. CDR3 in DNA: TGTGCCAGCAGTTTTGGTACTAGCGGGAGGGGTAAGCACACCGGGGAGCTGTTTTTT. Its protein product is CASSFGTSGRGKHTGELFF.

This rearrangement joins TRBV2 to TRBJ1-2, with a tentative D call TRBD1 (6 bases). Trimming shortened V by 5 bases and J by 4 bases, and 17 bases separated the two germline ends. This CDR3 spans 15 amino acids. CDR1 is SNHLY and CDR2 is FYNNEI in the germline V gene. The CDR3 sequence: CASSISTGSFYGYTF. The CDR3 region has the DNA TGTGCCAGCAGTATCTCGACAGGTTCTTTCTATGGCTACACCTTC. The full variable domain, rest sourced from reference TRBV2 and TRBJ1-2, is EPEVTQTPSHQVTQMGQEVILRCVPISNHLYFYWYRQILGQKVEFLVSFYNNEISEKSEIFDDQFSVERPDGSNFTLKIRSTKLEDSAMYFCASSISTGSFYGYTFGSGTRLTVV.

This sequence joins TRBV7-2 and TRBJ1-1; 8 bases map to TRBD1. J was trimmed by 4 bases and V by 3 bases; bases with no gene match: 7. Looked up from germline, CDR1 is SGHTA and CDR2 is FQGNSA. The length of the CDR3 is 15 residues. CDR3 in amino acids: CASSFQGQGVTEAFF. DNA for the CDR3: TGTGCCAGCAGCTTTCAAGGACAGGGAGTCACTGAAGCTTTCTTT. The complete variable domain, with remaining parts taken from reference TRBV7-2 and TRBJ1-1, reads GAGVSQSPSNKVTEKGKDVELRCDPISGHTALYWYRQSLGQGLEFLIYFQGNSAPDKSGLPSDRFSAERTGGSVSTLTIQRTQQEDSAVYLCASSFQGQGVTEAFFGQGTRLTVV.

CDR3 amino acids: CASSGDRVGQPQHF. CDR3 nucleotides: TGTGCCAGCAGCGGGGACAGGGTAGGTCAGCCCCAGCATTTT. The rearrangement joins TRBV7-2 to TRBJ1-5; 9 bases match TRBD1. There are 14 residues in the CDR3. From germline, CDR1 is SGHTA and CDR2 FQGNSA. V lost 5 bases, J lost 6 bases, and 5 bases stayed unmatched.

This rearrangement joins TRBV5-8 to TRBJ1-3, with 7 bases matching TRBD1. Trimming removed 4 bases from V and 4 bases from J; junction bases left unmatched: 2. The CDR3 totals 13 residues. Germline loops: CDR1 SGHTS, CDR2 YDEGEE. The CDR3 loop is CASSVRGGNTIYF. CDR3 nucleotides: TGTGCCAGCAGCGTCAGGGGGGGAAACACCATATATTTT.

This chain connects TRBV4-2 to TRBJ1-3; tentatively, D is TRBD1 (6 bases). CDR1 and CDR2 (germline): LGHNA, YNFKEQ. The germline V and J ends were trimmed by 1 base and 2 bases, with 15 bases remaining between them. This CDR3 is built from 17 residues. The CDR3 region is CASSQGPTGAPGNTIYF. The CDR3 bases are TGTGCCAGCAGCCAAGGCCCGACAGGAGCGCCTGGAAACACCATATATTTT.

The chain joins TRBV5-6 to TRBJ1-4, with 8 bases matching TRBD1. The CDR3 is made up of 14 amino acids. V lost 5 bases to trimming and J lost 7 bases; unmatched junction nucleotides: 7. Germline assignment: CDR1 SGHDT and CDR2 YYEEEE. The CDR3: CASRVQGGSEKLFF. CDR3 coding DNA: TGTGCCAGCAGGGTACAGGGGGGGAGTGAAAAACTGTTTTTT.

In nucleotides, the CDR3 is TGTGCCATCAGTGAGCTCCAAGGGGGTACTGAAGCTTTCTTT. It codes for CAISELQGGTEAFF. The chain employs TRBV10-3 and TRBJ1-1; a possible D gene is TRBD1 (6 bases). The CDR3 spans 14 residues. The V gene's germline CDR1 is ENHRY and CDR2 SYGVKD. V was trimmed by 2 bases and J by 5 bases, leaving 12 bases between them.

This clone appeared a single time. This chain connects TRBV30 to TRBJ1-5; D is possibly TRBD1 (5 bases). Germline V lookup: CDR1 GTSNPN, CDR2 SVGIG (reference sequence). V was trimmed by 0 bases and J by 6 bases, leaving 15 bases between them. The CDR3 is 15 amino acids. The CDR3 here is CAWSVSAGKGQPQHF. The CDR3 DNA follows: TGTGCCTGGAGTGTATCGGCAGGGAAGGGTCAGCCCCAGCATTTT.

The chain links TRBV5-4 to TRBJ2-1; 7 bases fit TRBD1. This CDR3 spans 16 amino acids. From germline, CDR1 is SGHNT and CDR2 YYREEE (reference sequence). The J segment lost 4 bases and the V segment lost 0 bases, leaving 7 bases of the junction unmatched. The CDR3 bases are TGTGCCAGCAGCTTGGCTGCCGGGACAGCATACAATGAGCAGTTCTTC. Amino acid sequence: CASSLAAGTAYNEQFF.

The chain employs TRBV19 and TRBJ1-2; D remains unclear. With 3 bases removed from V and 4 bases from J, the gap between germline ends came to 21 bases. CDR1 and CDR2 from the germline V gene are LNHDA and SQIVND (reference sequence). CDR3 length: 17 residues. The CDR3 loop reads CASSMVGNPRNLYGYTF. The CDR3 nucleotides are TGTGCCAGTAGTATGGTGGGCAATCCCAGAAATCTCTATGGCTACACCTTC.

The chain joins TRBV19 to TRBJ1-1; no reliable D call. Germline V gives CDR1 LNHDA, CDR2 SQIVND (reference sequence). V dropped 6 bases and J dropped 1 base, with 12 bases sitting between them. The CDR3 totals 14 residues. Written as DNA, the CDR3 is TGTGCCAGTAGGTTCACAGCTCAGAACACTGAAGCTTTCTTT. Translating it yields CASRFTAQNTEAFF.

This rearrangement joins TRBV27 to TRBJ1-5; a possible D gene is TRBD1 (5 bases). The CDR3 contains 15 residues. The ends were cut back, 6 bases at V and 6 bases at J, with 18 bases in the middle. Germline V gene data show CDR1 as MNHEY and CDR2 as SMNVEV (reference sequence). CDR3 sequence reads: CASSLGPGVGQPQHF. The CDR3 DNA reads as TGTGCCAGCAGCCTGGGGCCGGGTGTCGGTCAGCCCCAGCATTTT.

This chain uses TRBV30 with TRBJ2-5, with 7 positions matching TRBD1. The CDR3 sequence is 14 residues long. The V segment lost 5 bases and the J segment 4 bases; nucleotides outside the gene matches: 10. Germline CDR1 GTSNPN, CDR2 SVGIG (reference sequence). CDR3 nucleotides: TGTGCCTGGTGTGGGGGACAGTATGGAGAGACCCAGTACTTC. It is translated as CAWCGGQYGETQYF. The complete variable domain, with remaining parts taken from reference TRBV30 and TRBJ2-5, reads SQTIHQWPATLVQPVGSPLSLECTVEGTSNPNLYWYRQAAGRGLQLLFYSVGIGQISSEVPQNLSASRPQDRQFILSSKKLLLSDSGFYLCAWCGGQYGETQYFGPGTRLLVL.

The gene calls are TRBV12-3 or TRBV12-4 and TRBJ2-3, with D maybe TRBD2 (6 bases). The CDR3 consists of 13 residues. The ends were cut back, 4 bases at V and 8 bases at J, with 13 bases in the middle. In DNA, the CDR3 is TGTGCCAGCAGTTCCCTACACGGGGGTACGCAGTATTTT. It encodes CASSSLHGGTQYF.

The chain carries TRBV7-9 and TRBJ1-1, with D uncertain. This CDR3 is built from 11 residues. V lost 5 bases, J lost 8 bases, and 9 bases lay in between. Germline CDR1 is SEHNR and CDR2 is FQNEAQ (reference sequence). The CDR3 bases are TGTGCCAGCAGCCTCGGGGTAGAAGCTTTCTTT. Translation: CASSLGVEAFF.

The chain links TRBV29-1 to TRBJ1-1; D not certain. The CDR3 covers 12 residues. V was cut by 4 bases and J by 4 bases, with 10 bases left in between. In germline, CDR1 is SQVTM, CDR2 ANQGSEA. The CDR3 DNA is TGCAGCGTTGCTAGATCGACCACTGAAGCTTTCTTT. Protein: CSVARSTTEAFF.

CDR3 nucleotide sequence: TGTGCCAGCAGTTTATTGGGACAGGGGTATCAGCCCCAGCATTTT. Translated: CASSLLGQGYQPQHF. The chain has TRBV28 and TRBJ1-5; 10 bases are shared with TRBD1. Germline V gene sequence: CDR1 MDHEN, CDR2 SYDVKM. The trim removed 1 base at V and 5 bases at J, leaving 2 bases unmatched. The CDR3 runs to 15 residues. Supplemented by reference TRBV28 and TRBJ1-5, the full variable domain reads DVKVTQSSRYLVKRTGEKVFLECVQDMDHENMFWYRQDPGLGLRLIYFSYDVKMKEKGDIPEGYSVSREKKERFSLILESASTNQTSMYLCASSLLGQGYQPQHFGDGTRLSIL.

The rearrangement joins TRBV28 to TRBJ1-2; possibly TRBD1 for D (6 bases). Trimming cost V 6 bases and J 4 bases, with 18 bases left between them. Germline V lookup: CDR1 MDHEN, CDR2 SYDVKM. The CDR3 consists of 15 residues. DNA of the CDR3: TGTGCCAGCAGACTACAGGGTGCTTCAATCTATGGCTACACCTTC. Protein: CASRLQGASIYGYTF.

The chain links TRBV28 to TRBJ2-1; D is ambiguous. From germline, CDR1 is MDHEN and CDR2 SYDVKM. This CDR3 comprises 12 residues. V was shortened by 5 bases and J by 12 bases, with 14 bases between the two germline ends. The CDR3 loop reads CASSILPYWQFF. The CDR3 DNA follows: TGTGCCAGCAGTATCCTGCCATACTGGCAGTTCTTC.

The V call is TRBV9, the J call TRBJ1-5; D remains unclear. Between the trimmed V and J ends, which lost 3 bases and 2 bases, there was a span of 9 bases. This CDR3 spans 14 amino acids. CDR1 is SGDLS, CDR2 YYNGEE, per germline. In DNA, the CDR3 is TGTGCCAGCAGCGCCGCAGGCGGCAATCAGCCCCAGCATTTT. Translated, it gives CASSAAGGNQPQHF. Based on the CDR3 plus reference TRBV9 and TRBJ1-5, the full variable domain is DSGVTQTPKHLITATGQRVTLRCSPRSGDLSVYWYQQSLDQGLQFLIQYYNGEERAKGNILERFSAQQFPDLHSELNLSSLELGDSALYFCASSAAGGNQPQHFGDGTRLSIL.

CDR3 residues: CASSSPRGGSRETQYF. For the CDR3, the DNA is TGCGCCAGCAGCTCCCCTCGGGGCGGGAGTCGAGAGACCCAGTACTTC. The chain employs TRBV5-1 and TRBJ2-5; TRBD2 matches at 7 bases. V shed 3 bases and J 4 bases; nucleotides not matched to a gene: 12. CDR3 length: 16 residues. The germline gives CDR1 SGHRS, CDR2 YFSETQ.

The V gene is TRBV28, the J gene TRBJ1-1; 7 positions match TRBD1. This CDR3 region has 12 residues. Germline V gene sequence: CDR1 MDHEN, CDR2 SYDVKM. V lost 2 bases, J lost 10 bases, and 4 bases stayed unmatched. DNA for the CDR3: TGTGCCAGCAGTTTACAACAGGGGTTAGCTTTCTTT. Translating it yields CASSLQQGLAFF.

This clone was found once. V gene TRBV24-1 combines with J gene TRBJ2-2, with 7 bases lining up with TRBD2. The germline gives CDR1 KGHDR, CDR2 SFDVKD. With 1 base clipped from V and 3 bases from J, the junction kept 4 bases outside the gene matches. The CDR3 length is 16 residues. The CDR3 nucleotides read TGTGCCACCAGTGATTTACCCGGGAGGTACACCGGGGAGCTGTTTTTT. Its protein product is CATSDLPGRYTGELFF.